Listed below are T cell receptor beta chains from one sample, sequenced in a study of CD8+ T cells in alopecia areata. The repertoire was sequenced with immunoSEQ multiplex PCR; TCRdb's copy has only in-frame clones and lacks some. This repertoire shows 140,000 to 150,000 clones, roughly 46% found once; its top ten account for roughly 0.9%. The source material was CD4+ T cells sorted from blood, sampled at week 0. These receptors came from a human donor with alopecia areata. Both conserved end residues are part of each CDR3. A D gene is named only where the DNA matches it firmly. The size of a clone is reported for some rows only, either as once, few or many, or as a class for expanded clones.

v_call	j_call	cdr3_length	d_call	clone_size	cdr3_nt	cdr3_aa
TRBV5-1	TRBJ2-6	17	TRBD1	NA	TGCGCCAGCAGCCACAGGGGGCTGATCTCTGGGGCCAACGTCCTGACTTTC	CASSHRGLISGANVLTF
TRBV19	TRBJ2-3	13	TRBD1	many	TGTGCCAGCCGGGACAGGGGCACAGATACGCAGTATTTT	CASRDRGTDTQYF
TRBV30	TRBJ2-5	12	TRBD1	NA	TGTGCCTGGGGACAGGGGGGAGAGACCCAGTACTTC	CAWGQGGETQYF
TRBV7-8	TRBJ2-4	14	NA	NA	TGTGCCAGCAGCCAAGGGACGGGCAAAAACATTCAGTACTTC	CASSQGTGKNIQYF
TRBV7-2	TRBJ2-7	14	NA	NA	TGTGCCAGCAGCCGAGGGGGTTTTGGCTACGAGCAGTACTTC	CASSRGGFGYEQYF
TRBV2	TRBJ1-5	13	NA	few	TGTGCCAGCAGTGGGGTGGGGGGACAGCCCCAGCATTTT	CASSGVGGQPQHF
TRBV19	TRBJ1-5	15	NA	NA	TGTGCCAGTACCATCCAATCCGGGGTGGGTCAGCCCCAGCATTTT	CASTIQSGVGQPQHF
TRBV6-5	TRBJ2-1	14	TRBD2	NA	TGTGCCAGCAGTTTGGATAGCGGGAGCTATGAGCAGTTCTTC	CASSLDSGSYEQFF
TRBV10-3	TRBJ2-1	12	TRBD2	NA	TGTGCCATTCGGACTAGCGGCAATGAGCAGTTCTTC	CAIRTSGNEQFF
TRBV5-6	TRBJ1-2	14	NA	NA	TGTGCCAGCAGCTTAGGTATGGCGGCTTATGGCTACACCTTC	CASSLGMAAYGYTF
TRBV2	TRBJ2-2	16	TRBD2	NA	TGTGCCAGCAGTGTTCTAGCGGGAGTTTCCACCGGGGAGCTGTTTTTT	CASSVLAGVSTGELFF
TRBV29-1	TRBJ2-3	12	NA	NA	TGCAGCGTTGGGGGAGGAGCCGATACGCAGTATTTT	CSVGGGADTQYF
TRBV5-6	TRBJ2-3	16	TRBD2	few	TGTGCCAGCAGCCCGAAACTAGCGGGAGAGCCAGATACGCAGTATTTT	CASSPKLAGEPDTQYF
TRBV29-1	TRBJ2-3	14	TRBD2	NA	TGCAGCGTTGAGGGGCTGCGGGGGACAGATACGCAGTATTTT	CSVEGLRGTDTQYF
TRBV7-8	TRBJ2-7	17	TRBD1	NA	TGTGCCAGCAGCTTATCCGGGACAGCACTAATTTCAAAAGAGCAGTACTTC	CASSLSGTALISKEQYF
TRBV14	TRBJ2-5	12	NA	NA	TGTGCCAGCAGCCAAGATGTAGAGACCCAGTACTTC	CASSQDVETQYF
TRBV11-2	TRBJ2-3	13	NA	NA	TGTGCCAGCAGCTTAGTGTTCGCCGATACGCAGTATTTT	CASSLVFADTQYF
TRBV29-1	TRBJ1-2	11	NA	NA	TGCAGCGGCGGGGGAGTGGGTGGCTACACCTTC	CSGGGVGGYTF
TRBV7-2	TRBJ1-2	12	NA	NA	TGTGCCAGCAGCTTTGAGACATATGGCTACACCTTC	CASSFETYGYTF
TRBV29-1	TRBJ2-3	16	TRBD2	NA	TGCAGCGTTGAAGGGGTAAGCGGGAGAATAACAGATACGCAGTATTTT	CSVEGVSGRITDTQYF
TRBV7-7	TRBJ2-7	15	TRBD2	NA	TGTGCTAGCAGCTCAGGACTAGCGGGAATCTACGAGCAGTACTTC	CASSSGLAGIYEQYF
TRBV5-1	TRBJ2-3	14	TRBD1	few	TGCGCCAGCAGCGGGGGACAGGGAGTGGATACGCAGTATTTT	CASSGGQGVDTQYF